The clone carrying this TCR beta chain was picked up one time. This record belongs to a study of blood T cell repertoires in COVID-19. Study-wide context: Material from acute and convalescent COVID-19 was sourced from the United States, Italy and Spain. Sources were T cells, B-cell-depleted T cells, or PBMCs; the material itself was cDNA or gDNA.

CDR1 is WSHSY, CDR2 SAAADI, per germline. Trimming took 1 base from V and 0 from J; bases not matched to a gene: 2. This CDR3 is built from 16 residues. In the authors' workflow: Estimated nucleated cell counts came from reference gene primer amplification. The protocol was immunoSEQ multiplex PCR, while the TCRdb copy is restricted to in-frame clones and leaves out a portion. V and J calls and clone size are those listed in that table; D and trimming were worked out from the DNA. Among tens of thousands of clones listed, 85% were seen once. This clonotype was obtained from a man older than 75 with acute or convalescent COVID-19. The chain is built from TRBV10-2 and TRBJ2-3, with TRBD1 identical over 9 bases. The material sequenced was peripheral blood. The CDR3 DNA reads as TGCGCCAGCAGTGAGTGGGGACAGGGAAGCACAGATACGCAGTATTTT. Translating gives CASSEWGQGSTDTQYF.